The 25 T cell receptor beta chains given below trace back to one sample, sequenced in a study of cytomegalovirus exposure and HLA in healthy donors. Researchers ran the PCR with 60 Vbeta and 13 Jbeta primers. Sequenced by immunoSEQ multiplex PCR; TCRdb stores in-frame clones only, minus some. The sample contains around 130,000 clones, about two thirds of which appear only once. Sequenced sample: PBMCs. The receptor set was obtained from a woman aged 55-75 years in good health and CMV-seropositive.

The chain employs TRBV11-2 and TRBJ2-1, with D tentatively TRBD2 (6 bases). This CDR3 is 14 amino acids long. Germline V gene lookup returns CDR1 SGHAT and CDR2 FQNNGV. V gave up 7 bases and J gave up 4 bases, with 14 bases separating them. The DNA for the CDR3 is TGTGCCAGCACCTCGGCAGGGAGGTACAATGAGCAGTTCTTC. Amino acids: CASTSAGRYNEQFF.

V and J are TRBV6-1 and TRBJ2-7; the D gene is possibly TRBD2 (6 bases). This CDR3 is 17 amino acids long. V gave up 4 bases and J gave up 0 bases, with 19 bases separating them. Germline V gene lookup returns CDR1 MNHNS and CDR2 SASEGT. CDR3 residues: CASSASGLPADSYEQYF. The DNA for the CDR3 is TGTGCCAGCAGTGCCTCGGGACTCCCGGCCGACTCCTACGAGCAGTACTTC.

The genes are TRBV19 and TRBJ1-1; weak D call: TRBD1 (5 bases). CDR1 LNHDA and CDR2 SQIVND come from the germline V gene (reference sequence). The CDR3 is made up of 14 amino acids. V was pared by 10 bases and J by 0 bases, with 15 bases between. The CDR3 DNA reads TGTGCCACCAGGGCGGACGGCCTGAACACTGAAGCTTTCTTT. Encoded protein: CATRADGLNTEAFF. Looking up the rest from reference TRBV19 and TRBJ1-1 gives the full variable domain: DGGITQSPKYLFRKEGQNVTLSCEQNLNHDAMYWYRQDPGQGLRLIYYSQIVNDFQKGDIAEGYSVSREKKESFPLTVTSAQKNPTAFYLCATRADGLNTEAFFGQGTRLTVV.

This clone has just a few counts. The chain recombines TRBV19 with TRBJ1-1; D is possibly TRBD1 (5 bases). The CDR3 sequence is 14 residues long. The V end lost 3 bases, the J end lost 3 bases, and 11 bases lay between the germline ends. Germline V CDR1 and CDR2: LNHDA, SQIVND (reference sequence). The CDR3 protein is CASSIPGGYTEAFF. The CDR3 DNA is TGTGCCAGTAGTATTCCCGGGGGGTACACTGAAGCTTTCTTT.

This rearrangement joins TRBV5-6 to TRBJ1-2; TRBD1 is a possible D gene (6 bases). CDR1 and CDR2 from the germline V gene are SGHDT and YYEEEE. The CDR3 contains 16 residues. Trimming pared 2 bases from V and 4 bases from J, leaving 18 bases between. In DNA form, the CDR3 reads TGTGCCAGCAGCTTAAGGGGGGGCACCCCCGTCTATGGCTACACCTTC. Its translation is CASSLRGGTPVYGYTF.

This clone was found a few times. The chain combines TRBV25-1 with TRBJ1-3, with 7 bases matching TRBD1. Looked up from germline, CDR1 is MGHDK and CDR2 is SYGVNS. Losses at the gene ends were 5 bases for V and 0 bases for J; bases not matched to a gene: 4. The CDR3 contains 15 residues. DNA of the CDR3: TGTGCCAGCAGTTTGAACAGGGGCTCTGGAAACACCATATATTTT. Translated: CASSLNRGSGNTIYF.

The table lists this clone with a few counts. The chain employs TRBV5-1 and TRBJ1-1; D is possibly TRBD1 (6 bases). Germline assignment: CDR1 SGHRS and CDR2 YFSETQ. The V end lost 2 bases, the J end lost 5 bases, and 10 bases lay between the germline ends. CDR3 length: 13 residues. CDR3 amino acids: CASSLSGVTEAFF. Written as DNA, the CDR3 is TGCGCCAGCAGCTTATCAGGGGTTACTGAAGCTTTCTTT.

The rearrangement links TRBV2 to TRBJ1-5; D might be TRBD1 (5 bases). Germline CDR1 reads SNHLY; CDR2 reads FYNNEI. V was cut by 6 bases and J by 12 bases, with 33 bases left in between. The CDR3 is made up of 18 amino acids. CDR3: CASRRAGLLLNSNQGQHF. As DNA, the CDR3 is TGTGCCAGCAGGAGAGCCGGGCTCCTTTTAAATAGCAATCAGGGCCAGCATTTT.

V and J are TRBV27 and TRBJ2-3; possibly TRBD2 for D (6 bases). Germline CDR1 is MNHEY and CDR2 is SMNVEV (reference sequence). The CDR3 is made up of 15 amino acids. Trimming took off 1 base at V and 2 bases at J, with 10 bases between the two ends. CDR3 in amino acids: CASSLYGGATDTQYF. The CDR3 DNA reads TGTGCCAGCAGTTTATACGGCGGGGCCACAGATACGCAGTATTTT.

The CDR3 nucleotides read TGTGCCAGCACCCTTCCACAGGCTAACTATGGCTACACCTTC. Its protein product is CASTLPQANYGYTF. The J gene is TRBJ1-2, the V gene TRBV6-1; maybe TRBD1 (5 bases). This CDR3 comprises 14 residues. V lost 7 bases, J lost 0 bases, and 12 bases lay in between. Per germline, CDR1 MNHNS and CDR2 SASEGT.

This clone was found once. V usage is TRBV25-1 and J usage is TRBJ1-5, with 7 bases identical to TRBD1. V dropped 3 bases and J dropped 4; count of bases not matched to a gene: 6. Per germline, CDR1 MGHDK and CDR2 SYGVNS. The CDR3 length is 15 residues. As DNA, the CDR3 is TGTGCCAGCAGTGATTTGGGGACAGAGAATCAGCCCCAGCATTTT. This encodes CASSDLGTENQPQHF.

V gene TRBV6-1 combines with J gene TRBJ2-5; D might be TRBD2 (5 bases). The CDR3 has 12 amino acids. The V and J ends lost 6 bases and 0 bases respectively, with 5 bases between them. Germline CDR1 and CDR2: MNHNS and SASEGT. CDR3 nucleotides: TGTGCCAGCAGGGAGGACCAAGAGACCCAGTACTTC. As protein: CASREDQETQYF.

There are a few counts of this clone. This chain connects TRBV2 to TRBJ1-2; 8 positions agree with TRBD1. This CDR3 has 14 residues. CDR1 is SNHLY, CDR2 FYNNEI, per germline. Unmatched junction bases numbered 3, after V lost 1 base and J lost 5 bases. The CDR3: CASSEDRTGYGYTF. CDR3 DNA: TGTGCCAGCAGTGAAGATAGGACAGGGTATGGCTACACCTTC.

This clone showed up just a few times. The identical CDR3 is also encoded by other nucleotide sequences in the sample. The gene calls are TRBV6-5 and TRBJ1-3; D is unresolved. Per germline, CDR1 MNHEY and CDR2 SVGAGI. This CDR3 has 14 amino acids. V lost 3 bases, J lost 3 bases, and 9 bases lay in between. CDR3 in DNA: TGTGCCAGCAGTTATGGTGGGAGTGGAAACACCATATATTTT. It is translated as CASSYGGSGNTIYF.

V is TRBV10-1 and J is TRBJ1-6, with a tentative D call TRBD1 (5 bases). The CDR3 loop spans 11 amino acids. Germline values: CDR1 WNHNN, CDR2 SYGVQD (reference sequence). CDR3 sequence (DNA): TGCGCTTCGTTCCGGGGGTCACCCCTCCACTTT. Its protein product is CASFRGSPLHF.

The gene calls are TRBV28 and TRBJ2-1, with TRBD2 as a possible D gene (7 bases). V lost 2 bases to trimming and J lost 4 bases, with 12 bases between them. The germline V gene has CDR1 MDHEN and CDR2 SYDVKM. The CDR3 is 15 residues long. The chain's CDR3 is CASSLAGAGYNEQFF. The DNA for the CDR3 is TGTGCCAGCAGTTTAGCGGGGGCGGGGTACAATGAGCAGTTCTTC. The entire variable domain, with the rest obtained from reference TRBV28 and TRBJ2-1, is as follows: DVKVTQSSRYLVKRTGEKVFLECVQDMDHENMFWYRQDPGLGLRLIYFSYDVKMKEKGDIPEGYSVSREKKERFSLILESASTNQTSMYLCASSLAGAGYNEQFFGPGTRLTVL.

In this sample, this clone turned up once. The CDR3: CASSQQGSGYTF. CDR3 coding DNA: TGTGCCAGCAGTCAACAGGGGAGTGGCTACACCTTC. This chain connects TRBV6-5 to TRBJ1-2, with 7 positions matching TRBD1. Germline CDR1 is MNHEY and CDR2 is SVGAGI. J gave up 7 bases and V 5 bases, and 4 bases lay outside the gene matches. The CDR3 consists of 12 residues.

V and J are TRBV2 and TRBJ2-7; possibly TRBD1 for D (6 bases). Germline-derived CDR1 and CDR2 are SNHLY and FYNNEI. The germline V and J ends were trimmed by 3 bases and 3 bases, with 9 bases remaining between them. The CDR3 is 13 residues long. The CDR3 here is CASSETGYYEQYF. CDR3 in DNA: TGTGCCAGCAGTGAGACAGGTTACTACGAGCAGTACTTC.

V and J are TRBV7-8 and TRBJ1-2, with D tentatively TRBD1 (6 bases). Germline V gene lookup returns CDR1 SGHVS and CDR2 FQNEAQ. Trimming pared 5 bases from V and 0 bases from J, leaving 16 bases between. The CDR3 has 16 residues. As DNA, the CDR3 is TGTGCCAGCAGCCTGTCCGGGACACAAACTAACTATGGCTACACCTTC. Protein sequence: CASSLSGTQTNYGYTF.

The chain recombines TRBV10-2 with TRBJ2-4; 8 nucleotides align to TRBD2. Germline CDR1 WSHSY, CDR2 SAAADI. The CDR3 has 16 residues. The trim removed 2 bases at V and 6 bases at J, leaving 9 bases unmatched. CDR3 in DNA: TGCGCCAGCAGTGAGGAGGGCAATCTAGCGGGAAACATTCAGTACTTC. Residues: CASSEEGNLAGNIQYF.

On this clone: Germline is not matched at one junction end, which may reflect a read error. The rearrangement links TRBV27 to TRBJ1-1; D not certain. This CDR3 contains 13 residues. CDR1 and CDR2 from the germline V gene are MNHEY and SMNVEV (reference sequence). The CDR3 coding sequence is TGTGCTAGCAGTTTCTACTCGAACACTGAAGCTTTCTTT. Its translation is CASSFYSNTEAFF.

V gene TRBV9 combines with J gene TRBJ2-3; 10 positions agree with TRBD2. The ends lost 4 bases at V and 3 bases at J; junction bases unmatched: 5. CDR3 length: 15 amino acids. Germline V gives CDR1 SGDLS, CDR2 YYNGEE. DNA for the CDR3: TGTGCCAGCAGCCTTAGCGGGGGGCGGACAGATACGCAGTATTTT. Amino acid sequence: CASSLSGGRTDTQYF.

This sequence joins TRBV13 and TRBJ1-1; 7 bases are shared with TRBD1. CDR3 length equals 16 residues. With 1 base clipped from V and 1 base from J, the junction kept 6 bases outside the gene matches. The V gene's germline CDR1 is PRHDT and CDR2 FYEKMQ (reference sequence). CDR3 nucleotides: TGTGCCAGCAGCTTAGCTACAGGGGCCCCGAACACTGAAGCTTTCTTT. It encodes CASSLATGAPNTEAFF.

The chain combines TRBV14 with TRBJ1-2; D is unresolved. Between the trimmed V and J ends, which lost 4 bases and 5 bases, there was a span of 14 bases. The CDR3 is 14 amino acids. Germline V CDR1 and CDR2: SGHDN, FVKESK. For the CDR3, the DNA is TGTGCCAGCAGCCCGGCCGGGGTGGGGTATGGCTACACCTTC. This gives the protein CASSPAGVGYGYTF.

This chain uses TRBV28 with TRBJ2-7; D gene ambiguous. From germline, CDR1 is MDHEN and CDR2 SYDVKM. This CDR3 spans 12 amino acids. The V end was cut by 4 bases, the J end by 9 bases, with 13 bases between. The CDR3 protein is CASSSTSRLQYF. CDR3 nucleotides: TGTGCCAGCAGTTCAACATCCCGCCTGCAGTACTTC.